This TCR beta chain is from a study of naive and memory T cell subsets. This clonotype has more than one count but fewer than ten. Its specificity is not known. Study-level points and caveats: Especially in CD8 cells, naive repertoires contained a few larger clonotypes, possibly CD45RA-re-expressing memory cells.

CD4+ T cell IFNgamma after overnight CMV lysate exposure gave donor CMV status. Two oligonucleotides, mixed equimolar, formed the beta constant-region primer covering TRBC1 and TRBC2. Four rounds of PCR amplified the ligated cDNA using nested alpha and beta constant-region primers plus SP2. An oligonucleotide with the SP2 primer and a 12-nucleotide UMI was ligated to the cDNA 3' end. TCRdb independently ran MiXCR on the UMI-ligation and nested PCR reads; one entry per CDR3 protein. The sample includes about 90,000 distinct CDR3 sequences, over 9% of them seen just once. The sequencing sample was made of naive CD4+ T cells from blood. The TCR comes from a human donor in good health.

CDR3 sequence: CASSLRGSASYEQYF. As DNA, the CDR3 is TGTGCCAGCAGCCTGCGGGGTAGCGCCTCCTACGAGCAGTACTTC. The chain joins TRBV7-9 to TRBJ2-7; TRBD2 might be the D (6 bases). The ends were cut back, 5 bases at V and 0 bases at J, with 14 bases in the middle. CDR1 is SEHNR, CDR2 FQNEAQ, per germline (reference sequence). CDR3 length: 15 residues.